The clone carrying this T cell receptor beta chain showed up just a few times. As yet, its antigen is unknown. The data stem from a study of response to subunit inactivated influenza vaccine. Study-wide results and caveats: Authors suggested seasonal influenza vaccinations each recruit few new T cells.

Using its own MiXCR run on the RT-PCR reads, TCRdb lists one record per CDR3 protein. There are some 800,000 distinct CDR3 sequences in the sample; approximately 22% occur only once, and roughly a tenth lies in the top ten. Germline V gene data show CDR1 as LGHDT and CDR2 as YNNKEL (reference sequence). With 2 bases clipped from V and 8 bases from J, the junction kept 7 bases outside the gene matches. This CDR3 region has 16 residues. This specimen consisted of PBMCs from blood, obtained 5 to 6 days after vaccination. The rearrangement uses TRBV3-1 and TRBJ1-6, with 9 bases matching TRBD1. This receptor was obtained from a man between 50 and 59 years old who received an inactivated influenza vaccine. The CDR3 DNA sequence: TGTGCCAGCAGCCAAAAAATAACAGGGGGCCATTCACCCCTCCACTTT. Residues: CASSQKITGGHSPLHF. Looking up the rest from reference TRBV3-1 and TRBJ1-6 gives the full variable domain: DTAVSQTPKYLVTQMGNDKSIKCEQNLGHDTMYWYKQDSKKFLKIMFSYNNKELIINETVPNRFSPKSPDKAHLNLHINSLELGDSAVYFCASSQKITGGHSPLHFGNGTRLTVT.